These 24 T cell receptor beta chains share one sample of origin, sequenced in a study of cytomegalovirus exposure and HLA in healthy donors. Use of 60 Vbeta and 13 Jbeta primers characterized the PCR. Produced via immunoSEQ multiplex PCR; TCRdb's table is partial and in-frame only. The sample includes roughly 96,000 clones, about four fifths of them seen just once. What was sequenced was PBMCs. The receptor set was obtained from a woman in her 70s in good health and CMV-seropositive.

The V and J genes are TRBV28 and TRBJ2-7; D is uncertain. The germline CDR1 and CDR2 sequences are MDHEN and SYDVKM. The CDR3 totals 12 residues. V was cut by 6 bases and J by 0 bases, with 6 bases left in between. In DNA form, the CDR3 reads TGTGCCAGCAGGGCAAGCTCCTACGAGCAGTACTTC. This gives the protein CASRASSYEQYF.

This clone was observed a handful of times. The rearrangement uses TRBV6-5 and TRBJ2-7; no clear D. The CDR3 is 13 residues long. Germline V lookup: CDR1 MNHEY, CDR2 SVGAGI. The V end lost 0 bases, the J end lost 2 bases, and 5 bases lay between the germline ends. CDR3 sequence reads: CASSYSYTYEQYF. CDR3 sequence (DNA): TGTGCCAGCAGTTACTCTTACACCTACGAGCAGTACTTC.

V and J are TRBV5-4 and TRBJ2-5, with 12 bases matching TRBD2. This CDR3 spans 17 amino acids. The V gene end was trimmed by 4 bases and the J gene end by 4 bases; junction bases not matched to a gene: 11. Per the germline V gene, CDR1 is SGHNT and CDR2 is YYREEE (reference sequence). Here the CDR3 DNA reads TGTGCCAGCAGCCCACCGCGTCTAGCGGGGGGGACAGAGACCCAGTACTTC. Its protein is CASSPPRLAGGTETQYF.

CDR3 DNA sequence: TGTGCCATCAGTGAGTCATCTGGCACAGATACGCAGTATTTT. Translated, it gives CAISESSGTDTQYF. The gene calls are TRBV10-3 and TRBJ2-3; the D is unclear. The CDR3 consists of 14 residues. Trimming stripped 0 bases from V and 1 base from J, with 5 bases between. Germline CDR1 ENHRY, CDR2 SYGVKD.

The CDR3 loop reads CASSYGTSGRTYEQYF. The DNA of the CDR3 is TGTGCCAGCAGTTACGGGACTAGCGGGAGAACCTACGAGCAGTACTTC. The rearrangement joins TRBV6-5 to TRBJ2-7; 14 bases fit TRBD2. V shed 2 bases, J shed 2 bases, and the junction held 2 bases outside the gene matches. The CDR3 extends over 16 amino acids. Germline V gene lookup returns CDR1 MNHEY and CDR2 SVGAGI.

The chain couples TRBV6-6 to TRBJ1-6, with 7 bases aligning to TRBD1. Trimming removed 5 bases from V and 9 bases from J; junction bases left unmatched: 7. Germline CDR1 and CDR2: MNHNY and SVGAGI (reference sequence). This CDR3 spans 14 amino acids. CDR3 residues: CASSPRDRFSPLHF. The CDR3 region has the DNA TGTGCCAGCAGTCCTCGGGACAGATTTTCACCCCTCCACTTT.

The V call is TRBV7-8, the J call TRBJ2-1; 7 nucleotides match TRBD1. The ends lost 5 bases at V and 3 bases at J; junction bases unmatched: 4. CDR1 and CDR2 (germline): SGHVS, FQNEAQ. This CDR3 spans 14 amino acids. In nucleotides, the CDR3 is TGTGCCAGCAGCCCGGGACAGATCTACAATGAGCAGTTCTTC. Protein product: CASSPGQIYNEQFF. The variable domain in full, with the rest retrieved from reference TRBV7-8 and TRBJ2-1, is GAGVSQSPRYKVAKRGQDVALRCDPISGHVSLFWYQQALGQGPEFLTYFQNEAQLDKSGLPSDRFFAERPEGSVSTLKIQRTQQEDSAVYLCASSPGQIYNEQFFGPGTRLTVL.

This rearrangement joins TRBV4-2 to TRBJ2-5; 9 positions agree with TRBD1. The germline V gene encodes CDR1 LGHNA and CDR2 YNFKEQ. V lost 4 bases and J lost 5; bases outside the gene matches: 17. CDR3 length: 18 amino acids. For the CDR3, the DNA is TGTGCCAGCAGCCCTGGACACATGGGAACGACAGGGGGGGAGACCCAGTACTTC. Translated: CASSPGHMGTTGGETQYF.

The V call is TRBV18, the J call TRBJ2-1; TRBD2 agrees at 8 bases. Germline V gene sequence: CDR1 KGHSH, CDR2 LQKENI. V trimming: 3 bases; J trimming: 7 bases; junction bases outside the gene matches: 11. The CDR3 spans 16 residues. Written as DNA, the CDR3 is TGTGCCAGCTCACCCCTTAGCGGGGCGATTATGAATGAGCAGTTCTTC. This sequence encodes CASSPLSGAIMNEQFF.

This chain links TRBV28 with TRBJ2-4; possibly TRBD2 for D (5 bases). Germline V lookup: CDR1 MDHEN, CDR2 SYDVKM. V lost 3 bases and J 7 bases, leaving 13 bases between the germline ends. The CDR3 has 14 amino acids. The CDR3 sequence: CASSFLSGNNIQYF. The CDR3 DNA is TGTGCCAGCAGTTTCTTATCGGGGAACAACATTCAGTACTTC. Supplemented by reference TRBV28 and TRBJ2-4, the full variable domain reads DVKVTQSSRYLVKRTGEKVFLECVQDMDHENMFWYRQDPGLGLRLIYFSYDVKMKEKGDIPEGYSVSREKKERFSLILESASTNQTSMYLCASSFLSGNNIQYFGAGTRLSVL.

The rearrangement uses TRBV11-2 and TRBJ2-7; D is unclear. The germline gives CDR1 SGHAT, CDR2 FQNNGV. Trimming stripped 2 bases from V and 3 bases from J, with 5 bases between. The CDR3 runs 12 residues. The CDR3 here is CASSLFHYEQYF. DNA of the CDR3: TGTGCCAGCAGCTTATTTCACTACGAGCAGTACTTC.

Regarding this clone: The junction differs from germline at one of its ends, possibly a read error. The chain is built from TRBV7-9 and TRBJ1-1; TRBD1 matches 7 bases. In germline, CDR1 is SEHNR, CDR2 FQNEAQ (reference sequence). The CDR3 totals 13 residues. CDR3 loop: CSSSFQGDSEAFF. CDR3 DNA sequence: TGTTCCAGCAGCTTTCAAGGGGACAGTGAAGCTTTCTTT.

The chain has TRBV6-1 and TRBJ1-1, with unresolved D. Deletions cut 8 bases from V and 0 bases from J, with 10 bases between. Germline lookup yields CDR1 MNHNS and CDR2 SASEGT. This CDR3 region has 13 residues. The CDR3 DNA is TGTGCCAGCCGAGGACTCATGAACACTGAAGCTTTCTTT. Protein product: CASRGLMNTEAFF.

In DNA form, the CDR3 reads TGTGCCAGCAGCTTGGCAGATAATAACAATGAGCAGTTCTTC. It yields the protein CASSLADNNNEQFF. This chain joins TRBV5-4 and TRBJ2-1; D remains ambiguous. V dropped 0 bases and J dropped 5 bases, with 9 bases sitting between them. Per the germline V gene, CDR1 is SGHNT and CDR2 is YYREEE (reference sequence). CDR3 length: 14 amino acids.

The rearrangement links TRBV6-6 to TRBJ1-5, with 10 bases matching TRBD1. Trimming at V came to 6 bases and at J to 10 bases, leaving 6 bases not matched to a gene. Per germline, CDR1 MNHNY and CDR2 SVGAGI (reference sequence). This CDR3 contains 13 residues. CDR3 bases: TGTGCCAGCAGGGACAGGGGGGCAGGACCCCAGCATTTT. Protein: CASRDRGAGPQHF.

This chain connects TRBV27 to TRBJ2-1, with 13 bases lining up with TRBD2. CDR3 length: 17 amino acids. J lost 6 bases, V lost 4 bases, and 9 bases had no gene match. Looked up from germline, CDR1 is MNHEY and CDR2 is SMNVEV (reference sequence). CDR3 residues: CASSSPGTSGKVNEQFF. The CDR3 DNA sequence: TGTGCCAGCAGTTCGCCCGGGACTAGCGGGAAAGTCAATGAGCAGTTCTTC.

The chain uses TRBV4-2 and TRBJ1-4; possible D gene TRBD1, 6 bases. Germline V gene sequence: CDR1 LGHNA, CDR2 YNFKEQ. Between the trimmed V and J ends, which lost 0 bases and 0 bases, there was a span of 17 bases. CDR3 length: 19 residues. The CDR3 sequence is CASSQDLGAEGATNEKLFF. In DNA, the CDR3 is TGTGCCAGCAGCCAAGATCTGGGGGCCGAGGGTGCAACTAATGAAAAACTGTTTTTT.

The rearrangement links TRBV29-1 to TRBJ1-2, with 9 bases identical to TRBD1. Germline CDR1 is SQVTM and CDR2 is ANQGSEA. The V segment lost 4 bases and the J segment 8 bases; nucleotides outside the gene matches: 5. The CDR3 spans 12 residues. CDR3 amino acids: CSVGGQGKGYTF. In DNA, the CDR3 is TGCAGCGTTGGGGGACAGGGTAAAGGCTACACCTTC.

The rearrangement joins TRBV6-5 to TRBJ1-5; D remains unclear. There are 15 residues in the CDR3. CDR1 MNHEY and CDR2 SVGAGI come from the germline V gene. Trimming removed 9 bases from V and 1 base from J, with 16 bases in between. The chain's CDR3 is CARLFVSRSNQPQHF. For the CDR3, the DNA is TGTGCCAGACTTTTCGTATCGCGGAGCAATCAGCCCCAGCATTTT.

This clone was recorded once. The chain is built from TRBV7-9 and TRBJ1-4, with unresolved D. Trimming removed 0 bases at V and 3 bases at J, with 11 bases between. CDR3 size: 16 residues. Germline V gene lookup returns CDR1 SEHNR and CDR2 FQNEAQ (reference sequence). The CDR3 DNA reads TGTGCCAGCAGCTTAGCGGACTTCGATGCTAATGAAAAACTGTTTTTT. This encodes CASSLADFDANEKLFF.

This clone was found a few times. This chain's CDR3 is CASSLERDTEAFF. CDR3 in DNA: TGTGCCAGCAGCTTGGAGAGAGACACTGAAGCTTTCTTT. The rearrangement uses TRBV5-4 and TRBJ1-1; D unresolved. This CDR3 region has 13 residues. Trimming left V 0 bases short and J 3 bases short, with 6 bases between. Germline V gives CDR1 SGHNT, CDR2 YYREEE (reference sequence).

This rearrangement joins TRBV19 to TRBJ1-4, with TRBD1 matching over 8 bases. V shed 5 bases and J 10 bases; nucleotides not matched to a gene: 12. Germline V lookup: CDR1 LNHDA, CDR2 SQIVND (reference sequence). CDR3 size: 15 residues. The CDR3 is CASSPQGEREGKLFF. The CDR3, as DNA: TGTGCCAGTAGTCCACAGGGGGAGAGGGAAGGAAAACTGTTTTTT.

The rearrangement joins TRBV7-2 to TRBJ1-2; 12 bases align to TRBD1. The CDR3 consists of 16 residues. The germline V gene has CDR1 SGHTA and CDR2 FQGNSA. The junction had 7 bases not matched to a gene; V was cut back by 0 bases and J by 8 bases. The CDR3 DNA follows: TGTGCCAGCAGCTTAGCGCTGGGACAGGGGGCTTCCGGCTACACCTTC. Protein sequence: CASSLALGQGASGYTF. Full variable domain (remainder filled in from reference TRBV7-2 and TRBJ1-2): GAGVSQSPSNKVTEKGKDVELRCDPISGHTALYWYRQSLGQGLEFLIYFQGNSAPDKSGLPSDRFSAERTGGSVSTLTIQRTQQEDSAVYLCASSLALGQGASGYTFGSGTRLTVV.

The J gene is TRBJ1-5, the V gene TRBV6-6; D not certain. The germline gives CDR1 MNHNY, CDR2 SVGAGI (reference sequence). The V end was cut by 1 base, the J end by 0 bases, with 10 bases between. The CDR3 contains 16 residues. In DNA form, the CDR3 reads TGTGCCAGCAGTTACTTACAGCCTAATAGCAATCAGCCCCAGCATTTT. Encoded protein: CASSYLQPNSNQPQHF.